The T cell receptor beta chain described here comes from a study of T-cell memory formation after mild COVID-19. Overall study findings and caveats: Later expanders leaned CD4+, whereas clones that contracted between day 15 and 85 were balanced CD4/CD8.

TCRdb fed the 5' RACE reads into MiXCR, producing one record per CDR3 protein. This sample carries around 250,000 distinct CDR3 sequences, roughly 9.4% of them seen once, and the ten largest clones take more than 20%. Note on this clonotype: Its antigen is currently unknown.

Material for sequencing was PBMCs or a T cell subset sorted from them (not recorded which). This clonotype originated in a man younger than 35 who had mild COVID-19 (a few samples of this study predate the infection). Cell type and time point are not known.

The CDR3 sequence: CSAPAGTGVRKQYV. The CDR3 DNA sequence: TGCAGTGCCCCGGCGGGGACAGGCGTTCGGAAGCAGTACGTC. J is TRBJ2-7 and V is TRBV20-1; 8 bases align to TRBD1. V lost 6 bases and J lost 8; bases outside the gene matches: 15. The germline gives CDR1 DFQATT, CDR2 SNEGSKA (reference sequence). The CDR3 is made up of 14 amino acids.